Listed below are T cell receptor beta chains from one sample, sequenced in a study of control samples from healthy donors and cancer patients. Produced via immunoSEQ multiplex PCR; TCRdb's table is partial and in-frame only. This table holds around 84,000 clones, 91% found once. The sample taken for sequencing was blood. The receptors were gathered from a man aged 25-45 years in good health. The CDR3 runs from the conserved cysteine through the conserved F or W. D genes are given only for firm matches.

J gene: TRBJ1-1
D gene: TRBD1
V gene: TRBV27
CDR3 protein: CASRGRGWDTEAFF

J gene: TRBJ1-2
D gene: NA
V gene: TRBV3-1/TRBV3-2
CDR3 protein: CASSQDWRGDYGYTF

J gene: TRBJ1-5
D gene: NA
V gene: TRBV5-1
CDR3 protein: CASSLDGGRGQPQHF

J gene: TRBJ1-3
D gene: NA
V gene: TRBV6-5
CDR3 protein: CASSDTGYSGNTIYF

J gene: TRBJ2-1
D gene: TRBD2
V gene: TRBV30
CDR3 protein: CAWSASGTIYNEQFF

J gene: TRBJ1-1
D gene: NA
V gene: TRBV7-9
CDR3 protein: CASSPPLHMNTEAFF

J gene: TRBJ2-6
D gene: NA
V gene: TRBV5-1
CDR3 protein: CASSPGPFSGANVLTF

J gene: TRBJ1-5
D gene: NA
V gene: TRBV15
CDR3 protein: CATSRAIANQPQHF

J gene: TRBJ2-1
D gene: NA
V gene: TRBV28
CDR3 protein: CASSHQARVYNEQFF

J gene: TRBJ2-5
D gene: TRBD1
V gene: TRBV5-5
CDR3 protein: CASSWGTVKRETQYF

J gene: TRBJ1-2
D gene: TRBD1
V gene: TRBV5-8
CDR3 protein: CASSVTGDWYGYTF

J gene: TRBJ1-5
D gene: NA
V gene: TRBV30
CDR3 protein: CAWSGGLTGPNQPQHF

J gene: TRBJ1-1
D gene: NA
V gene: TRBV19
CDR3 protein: CASSSMNTEAFF

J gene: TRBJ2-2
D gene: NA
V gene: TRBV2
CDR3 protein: CASSELGRGTGELFF

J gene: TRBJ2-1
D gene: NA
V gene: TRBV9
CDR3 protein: CASSVVSSGDEQFF

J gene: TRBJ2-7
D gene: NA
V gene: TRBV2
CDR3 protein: CASSVQSSYEQYF

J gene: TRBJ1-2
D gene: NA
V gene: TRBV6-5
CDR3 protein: CASSSMDYGYTF

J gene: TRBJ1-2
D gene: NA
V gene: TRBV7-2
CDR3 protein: CASSYGMGWVYGYTF

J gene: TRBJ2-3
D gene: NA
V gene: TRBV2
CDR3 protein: CASRQGDTQYF

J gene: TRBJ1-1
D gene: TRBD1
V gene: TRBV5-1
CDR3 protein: CASSGGTVNTEAFF

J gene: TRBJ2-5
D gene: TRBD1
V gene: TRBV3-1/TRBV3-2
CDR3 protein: CASSPRAGGESETQYF

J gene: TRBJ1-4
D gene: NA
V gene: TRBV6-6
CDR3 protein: CASTRGFATNEKLFF

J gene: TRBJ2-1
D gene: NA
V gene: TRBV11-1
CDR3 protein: CASRPDRRKGGEQFF

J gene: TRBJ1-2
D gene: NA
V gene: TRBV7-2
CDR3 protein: CASSLFGGPNYGYTF

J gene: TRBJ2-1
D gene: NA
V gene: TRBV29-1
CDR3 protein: CSAAAFLQDNEQFF

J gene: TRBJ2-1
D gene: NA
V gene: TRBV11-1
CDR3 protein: CASSLARSYPNNEQFF

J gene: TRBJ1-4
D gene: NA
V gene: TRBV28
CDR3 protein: CASSLFPPEKLFF

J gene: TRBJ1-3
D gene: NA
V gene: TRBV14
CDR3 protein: CASSYSGNTIYF

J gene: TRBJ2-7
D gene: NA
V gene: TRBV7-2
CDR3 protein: CASSLNPPLGPSTYEQYF

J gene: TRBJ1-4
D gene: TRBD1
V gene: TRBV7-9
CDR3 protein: CASSPRTGGAVTNEKLFF

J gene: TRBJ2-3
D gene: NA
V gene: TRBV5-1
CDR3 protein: CASSPPSGTDTQYF

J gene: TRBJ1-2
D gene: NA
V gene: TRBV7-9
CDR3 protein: CASSLVNYGYTF

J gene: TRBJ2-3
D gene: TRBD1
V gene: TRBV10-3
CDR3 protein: CAISEYRGRTDTQYF

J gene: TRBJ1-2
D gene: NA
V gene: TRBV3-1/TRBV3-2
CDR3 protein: CASSSGPGYTF

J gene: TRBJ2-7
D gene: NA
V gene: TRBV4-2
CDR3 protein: CASSQERLFYEQYF

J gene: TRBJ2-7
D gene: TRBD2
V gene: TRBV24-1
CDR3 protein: CATSDPSGDTYEQYF

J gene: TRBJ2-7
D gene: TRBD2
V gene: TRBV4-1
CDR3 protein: CASSQEGTSGIFSYEQYF

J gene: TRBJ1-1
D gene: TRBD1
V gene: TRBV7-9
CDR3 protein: CASSLASGQGGTEAFF

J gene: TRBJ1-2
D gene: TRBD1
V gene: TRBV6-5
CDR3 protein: CASSYRTGRANYGYTF

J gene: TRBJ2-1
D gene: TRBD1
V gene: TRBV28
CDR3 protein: CASSLSGTGRNEQFF

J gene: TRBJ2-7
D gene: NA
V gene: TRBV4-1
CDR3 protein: CASSPDGPEQYF

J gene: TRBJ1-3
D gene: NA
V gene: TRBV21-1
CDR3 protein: CASSKVERGDRTSEVTIYF

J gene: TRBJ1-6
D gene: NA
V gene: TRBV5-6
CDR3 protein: CASSLAPGALHF

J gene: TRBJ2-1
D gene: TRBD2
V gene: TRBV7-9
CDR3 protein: CASSLDSGSRNEQFF

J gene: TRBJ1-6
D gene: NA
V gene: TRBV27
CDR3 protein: CASSSNFGSPLHF